The rows below give T cell receptor beta chains drawn from one sample of a study of cytomegalovirus exposure and HLA in healthy donors. TCRdb keeps only in-frame clones here, not all; method: immunoSEQ multiplex PCR. The profile shows 180,000 or so clones, 76% of them singletons. The source material was PBMCs. The receptors were gathered from a woman in her 30s in good health and CMV-seropositive. Each CDR3 is given with its conserved first and last residue. The order of the fields is D gene, J gene, clone size, V gene, CDR3 protein, CDR3 DNA. The D gene is left open where the match is weak. Some rows mark clone size as missing; the rest say once, few, many or name a class of expanded clone.

D gene: TRBD1
J gene: TRBJ2-7
clone size: .
V gene: TRBV4-3
CDR3 protein: CASSQDRGFTGEQYF
CDR3 DNA: TGCGCCAGCAGCCAGGACAGGGGCTTTACAGGCGAGCAGTACTTC

D gene: TRBD1
J gene: TRBJ2-7
clone size: .
V gene: TRBV5-5
CDR3 protein: CASRHRGTYEQYF
CDR3 DNA: TGTGCCAGCAGGCACAGGGGAACCTACGAGCAGTACTTC

D gene: TRBD1
J gene: TRBJ2-7
clone size: few
V gene: TRBV18
CDR3 protein: CASSLQLPGQGAYEQYF
CDR3 DNA: TGTGCCAGCTCACTGCAACTCCCGGGACAGGGTGCCTACGAGCAGTACTTC

D gene: .
J gene: TRBJ1-2
clone size: .
V gene: TRBV4-2
CDR3 protein: CASSQDRTAYGYTF
CDR3 DNA: TGTGCCAGCAGCCAAGATAGGACAGCTTATGGCTACACCTTC

D gene: .
J gene: TRBJ2-5
clone size: .
V gene: TRBV7-9
CDR3 protein: CASSLDMNQETQYF
CDR3 DNA: TGTGCCAGCAGCTTGGACATGAACCAAGAGACCCAGTACTTC

D gene: TRBD2
J gene: TRBJ2-7
clone size: .
V gene: TRBV7-2
CDR3 protein: CASSLVLSGGASEQYF
CDR3 DNA: TGTGCCAGCAGCTTAGTGTTAAGCGGGGGGGCCTCCGAGCAGTACTTC

D gene: .
J gene: TRBJ1-2
clone size: few
V gene: TRBV2
CDR3 protein: CASSEEVVAGPTNYGYTF
CDR3 DNA: TGTGCCAGCAGTGAAGAAGTCGTGGCAGGGCCTACTAACTATGGCTACACCTTC

D gene: TRBD1
J gene: TRBJ1-1
clone size: few
V gene: TRBV4-1
CDR3 protein: CASSRDRGNTEAFF
CDR3 DNA: TGCGCCAGCAGCCGGGACAGGGGGAACACTGAAGCTTTCTTT

D gene: TRBD1
J gene: TRBJ2-3
clone size: .
V gene: TRBV5-8
CDR3 protein: CARGTGDLPGADTQYF
CDR3 DNA: TGTGCCAGAGGGACAGGGGATCTTCCCGGTGCAGATACGCAGTATTTT

D gene: .
J gene: TRBJ2-2
clone size: .
V gene: TRBV5-6
CDR3 protein: CASSLAQVLGELFF
CDR3 DNA: TGTGCCAGCAGCTTGGCCCAGGTGTTGGGGGAGCTGTTTTTT

D gene: .
J gene: TRBJ1-3
clone size: once
V gene: TRBV28
CDR3 protein: CASSAGGGLTSGNTIYF
CDR3 DNA: TGTGCCAGCAGCGCGGGCGGGGGGCTGACCTCTGGAAACACCATATATTTT

D gene: .
J gene: TRBJ2-7
clone size: .
V gene: TRBV18
CDR3 protein: CASSPHRLGRASYEQYF
CDR3 DNA: TGTGCCAGCTCACCCCACCGGCTTGGCAGGGCATCCTACGAGCAGTACTTC

D gene: .
J gene: TRBJ2-5
clone size: .
V gene: TRBV21-1
CDR3 protein: CASSKGRSGEETQYF
CDR3 DNA: TGTGCCAGCAGCAAAGGTCGGAGCGGGGAAGAGACCCAGTACTTC

D gene: .
J gene: TRBJ1-3
clone size: .
V gene: TRBV23-1
CDR3 protein: CASSQTGFSGNTIYF
CDR3 DNA: TGCGCCAGCAGTCAAACAGGGTTCTCTGGAAACACCATATATTTT

D gene: .
J gene: TRBJ2-7
clone size: few
V gene: TRBV6-5
CDR3 protein: CASSYSGQGYEQYF
CDR3 DNA: TGTGCCAGCAGTTACTCAGGGCAGGGGTACGAGCAGTACTTC

D gene: TRBD1
J gene: TRBJ1-2
clone size: .
V gene: TRBV4-1
CDR3 protein: CASSPGTGNNYGYTF
CDR3 DNA: TGCGCCAGCAGCCCCGGGACAGGGAACAACTATGGCTACACCTTC

D gene: .
J gene: TRBJ2-7
clone size: .
V gene: TRBV9
CDR3 protein: CASSGGDSYEQYF
CDR3 DNA: TGTGCCAGCAGCGGCGGAGATTCCTACGAGCAGTACTTC

D gene: .
J gene: TRBJ1-2
clone size: .
V gene: TRBV28
CDR3 protein: CASSRNAGHLADGYTF
CDR3 DNA: TGTGCCAGCAGTCGAAACGCCGGACACTTGGCAGATGGCTACACCTTC

D gene: TRBD1
J gene: TRBJ2-2
clone size: .
V gene: TRBV27
CDR3 protein: CASSFNRDRAYTGELFF
CDR3 DNA: TGTGCCAGCAGTTTCAACCGGGACAGGGCTTACACCGGGGAGCTGTTTTTT

D gene: .
J gene: TRBJ1-1
clone size: few
V gene: TRBV7-9
CDR3 protein: CASELQASNTEAFF
CDR3 DNA: TGTGCCAGCGAACTTCAGGCTTCTAACACTGAAGCTTTCTTT

D gene: .
J gene: TRBJ2-1
clone size: .
V gene: TRBV11-2
CDR3 protein: CASSRELYNEQFF
CDR3 DNA: TGTGCCAGCAGCAGGGAGTTATACAATGAGCAGTTCTTC

D gene: TRBD1
J gene: TRBJ1-6
clone size: .
V gene: TRBV4-3
CDR3 protein: CASSRAARDRVNYSPLHF
CDR3 DNA: TGCGCCAGCAGCCGAGCGGCCCGGGACAGGGTGAATTATTCACCCCTCCACTTT

D gene: TRBD1
J gene: TRBJ2-7
clone size: .
V gene: TRBV19
CDR3 protein: CASSMGTGAYEQYF
CDR3 DNA: TGTGCCAGTAGTATGGGGACAGGGGCCTACGAGCAGTACTTC

D gene: TRBD1
J gene: TRBJ1-1
clone size: .
V gene: TRBV11-2
CDR3 protein: CASSPTRTGNTEAFF
CDR3 DNA: TGTGCCAGCAGCCCGACGAGGACAGGGAACACTGAAGCTTTCTTT

D gene: TRBD1
J gene: TRBJ2-2
clone size: once
V gene: TRBV7-9
CDR3 protein: CASSPSRSGGSPTGELFF
CDR3 DNA: TGTGCCAGCAGCCCCTCGCGGTCAGGGGGATCTCCCACCGGGGAGCTGTTTTTT

D gene: .
J gene: TRBJ2-4
clone size: .
V gene: TRBV4-3
CDR3 protein: CASSQDYHKAGAKNIQYF
CDR3 DNA: TGCGCCAGCAGCCAAGATTACCACAAGGCAGGGGCCAAAAACATTCAGTACTTC

D gene: TRBD2
J gene: TRBJ2-3
clone size: few
V gene: TRBV5-5
CDR3 protein: CASSYRVAGEVDTQYF
CDR3 DNA: TGTGCCAGCAGCTACCGGGTAGCGGGGGAGGTAGATACGCAGTATTTT

D gene: TRBD1
J gene: TRBJ2-2
clone size: .
V gene: TRBV7-6
CDR3 protein: CASSLARTGGTGELFF
CDR3 DNA: TGTGCCAGCAGCTTGGCGCGGACAGGGGGAACCGGGGAGCTGTTTTTT

D gene: .
J gene: TRBJ2-1
clone size: few
V gene: TRBV4-2
CDR3 protein: CASSQEAYSEQFF
CDR3 DNA: TGTGCCAGCAGCCAAGAGGCCTACAGTGAGCAGTTCTTC

D gene: .
J gene: TRBJ1-3
clone size: .
V gene: TRBV10-3
CDR3 protein: CAISLDRDGNTIYF
CDR3 DNA: TGTGCCATCAGCCTGGACAGAGATGGAAACACCATATATTTT

D gene: .
J gene: TRBJ1-2
clone size: .
V gene: TRBV4-3
CDR3 protein: CASSQGLGNGYTF
CDR3 DNA: TGCGCCAGCAGCCAAGGGCTCGGGAATGGCTACACCTTC

D gene: .
J gene: TRBJ2-2
clone size: .
V gene: TRBV5-1
CDR3 protein: CASSPDGAPGAGELFF
CDR3 DNA: TGCGCCAGCAGCCCTGACGGGGCTCCAGGGGCCGGGGAGCTGTTTTTT

D gene: .
J gene: TRBJ1-5
clone size: few
V gene: TRBV6-5
CDR3 protein: CASSLDYSNQPQHF
CDR3 DNA: TGTGCCAGCAGCCTAGACTATAGCAATCAGCCCCAGCATTTT

D gene: .
J gene: TRBJ2-7
clone size: .
V gene: TRBV18
CDR3 protein: CASSPQGGSYEQYF
CDR3 DNA: TGTGCCAGCTCACCTCAGGGCGGATCCTACGAGCAGTACTTC

D gene: .
J gene: TRBJ1-1
clone size: .
V gene: TRBV2
CDR3 protein: CASSEGSTAGTEAFF
CDR3 DNA: TGTGCCAGCAGTGAAGGTAGTACAGCCGGCACTGAAGCTTTCTTT

D gene: .
J gene: TRBJ2-7
clone size: .
V gene: TRBV10-2
CDR3 protein: CASRTGRTYEQYF
CDR3 DNA: TGCGCCAGCAGGACAGGGAGGACCTACGAGCAGTACTTC

D gene: TRBD2
J gene: TRBJ2-7
clone size: .
V gene: TRBV4-2
CDR3 protein: CASSQDTAGVLPLVNF
CDR3 DNA: TGTGCCAGCAGCCAAGATACAGCGGGGGTTCTCCCGCTGGTGAACTTC

D gene: .
J gene: TRBJ1-5
clone size: .
V gene: TRBV7-8
CDR3 protein: CASSLAGGNSNQPQHF
CDR3 DNA: TGTGCCAGCAGCTTAGCGGGGGGAAATAGCAATCAGCCCCAGCATTTT

D gene: TRBD2
J gene: TRBJ2-1
clone size: few
V gene: TRBV4-3
CDR3 protein: CASSQGKGLAPYNEQFF
CDR3 DNA: TGCGCCAGCAGCCAAGGGAAGGGACTAGCGCCCTACAATGAGCAGTTCTTC

D gene: TRBD1
J gene: TRBJ2-7
clone size: few
V gene: TRBV9
CDR3 protein: CASSVGDRSSEQYF
CDR3 DNA: TGTGCCAGCAGCGTAGGGGACAGGTCTTCCGAGCAGTACTTC

D gene: .
J gene: TRBJ2-2
clone size: .
V gene: TRBV29-1
CDR3 protein: CSVAGDNTGELFF
CDR3 DNA: TGCAGCGTTGCAGGGGATAACACCGGGGAGCTGTTTTTT

D gene: .
J gene: TRBJ2-1
clone size: .
V gene: TRBV9
CDR3 protein: CASTNTTGFRQFF
CDR3 DNA: TGTGCCAGCACGAATACAACAGGGTTCCGGCAGTTCTTC

D gene: TRBD1
J gene: TRBJ1-1
clone size: .
V gene: TRBV6-1
CDR3 protein: CAGRTGWTEAFF
CDR3 DNA: TGTGCCGGAAGGACAGGGTGGACTGAAGCTTTCTTT

D gene: TRBD2
J gene: TRBJ2-7
clone size: .
V gene: TRBV6-1
CDR3 protein: CASTPREGKTYEQYF
CDR3 DNA: TGTGCCAGCACTCCTCGGGAGGGTAAGACCTACGAGCAGTACTTC

D gene: .
J gene: TRBJ1-3
clone size: .
V gene: TRBV6-1
CDR3 protein: CASSDWGLGNTIYF
CDR3 DNA: TGTGCCAGCAGTGATTGGGGGCTTGGAAACACCATATATTTT

D gene: .
J gene: TRBJ2-7
clone size: .
V gene: TRBV19
CDR3 protein: CASSIRWPEGQYF
CDR3 DNA: TGTGCCAGTAGTATAAGGTGGCCTGAGGGGCAGTACTTC

D gene: .
J gene: TRBJ2-1
clone size: once
V gene: TRBV2
CDR3 protein: CASSEAGAPYNEQFF
CDR3 DNA: TGTGCCAGCAGTGAAGCAGGGGCCCCCTACAATGAGCAGTTCTTC

D gene: .
J gene: TRBJ2-2
clone size: .
V gene: TRBV28
CDR3 protein: CASSPANTGELFF
CDR3 DNA: TGTGCCAGCAGTCCGGCGAACACCGGGGAGCTGTTTTTT

D gene: .
J gene: TRBJ1-1
clone size: once
V gene: TRBV4-1
CDR3 protein: CASSQGGPNTEAFF
CDR3 DNA: TGCGCCAGCAGCCAAGGTGGCCCCAACACTGAAGCTTTCTTT

D gene: .
J gene: TRBJ1-3
clone size: .
V gene: TRBV9
CDR3 protein: CASSVFPYQNPLVLSSGNTIYF
CDR3 DNA: TGTGCCAGCAGCGTATTCCCCTATCAAAATCCATTAGTGCTTTCCTCTGGAAACACCATATATTTT

D gene: .
J gene: TRBJ2-3
clone size: .
V gene: TRBV7-2
CDR3 protein: CASSLALSGHPMRTDTQYF
CDR3 DNA: TGTGCCAGCAGCTTAGCGCTGTCGGGACACCCAATGAGGACAGATACGCAGTATTTT

D gene: .
J gene: TRBJ1-2
clone size: .
V gene: TRBV6-5
CDR3 protein: CASSEHDYGYTF
CDR3 DNA: TGTGCCAGCAGCGAGCATGACTATGGCTACACCTTC

D gene: TRBD1
J gene: TRBJ1-2
clone size: few
V gene: TRBV9
CDR3 protein: CASSVGGTGANYGYTF
CDR3 DNA: TGTGCCAGCAGCGTAGGGGGGACAGGGGCTAACTATGGCTACACCTTC

D gene: .
J gene: TRBJ1-1
clone size: .
V gene: TRBV5-1
CDR3 protein: CASRIMQGSGNTEAFF
CDR3 DNA: TGCGCCAGCAGAATAATGCAGGGTTCGGGCAACACTGAAGCTTTCTTT

D gene: .
J gene: TRBJ2-5
clone size: few
V gene: TRBV2
CDR3 protein: CASSPFRRGGQETQYF
CDR3 DNA: TGTGCCAGCAGCCCCTTTCGACGGGGTGGTCAAGAGACCCAGTACTTC